This entry lists 27 T cell receptor beta chains sequenced from one sample in a study of blood T cell repertoires in COVID-19. Generated by immunoSEQ multiplex PCR, the TCRdb table keeps only in-frame clones and is missing some. The table shows roughly 120,000 clones, with over 60% occurring only once. Sequencing was done on a sample of peripheral blood. These TCRs come from a man between 65 and 79 years old with acute or convalescent COVID-19.

The chain links TRBV2 to TRBJ2-3; D remains ambiguous. This CDR3 is built from 13 residues. Germline loops: CDR1 SNHLY, CDR2 FYNNEI. V shed 8 bases and J shed 0 bases, with 9 bases lying between them. DNA of the CDR3: TGTGCCAGCCGCGGCACAAGCACAGATACGCAGTATTTT. Protein sequence: CASRGTSTDTQYF.

Here the CDR3 reads CASSPERTAGQETQYF. CDR3 nucleotide sequence: TGTGCCAGCAGCCCGGAACGGACAGCCGGGCAGGAGACCCAGTACTTC. The chain links TRBV5-5 to TRBJ2-5, with D possibly being TRBD1 (6 bases). CDR3 length: 16 residues. The germline gives CDR1 SGHKS, CDR2 YYEKEE (reference sequence). The V end was cut by 4 bases, the J end by 5 bases, with 21 bases between.

A single count supports this clone. Other DNA sequences from this sample encode an identical CDR3 as well. This chain joins TRBV7-9 and TRBJ1-2; 8 nucleotides agree with TRBD1. The V gene's germline CDR1 is SEHNR and CDR2 FQNEAQ (reference sequence). The CDR3 length is 15 residues. The V segment lost 3 bases and the J segment 0 bases; nucleotides outside the gene matches: 3. The CDR3: CASSLTGASNYGYTF. DNA for the CDR3: TGTGCCAGCAGCTTGACAGGGGCCTCTAACTATGGCTACACCTTC. The whole variable domain, remainder taken from reference TRBV7-9 and TRBJ1-2, is DTGVSQNPRHKITKRGQNVTFRCDPISEHNRLYWYRQTLGQGPEFLTYFQNEAQLEKSRLLSDRFSAERPKGSFSTLEIQRTEQGDSAMYLCASSLTGASNYGYTFGSGTRLTVV.

This clone has only one observation. This chain joins TRBV27 and TRBJ1-2, with D perhaps matching TRBD1 (6 bases). Germline loops: CDR1 MNHEY, CDR2 SMNVEV (reference sequence). Trimming took off 0 bases at V and 4 bases at J, with 15 bases between the two ends. The CDR3 totals 16 residues. CDR3 bases: TGTGCCAGCAGTTTATCGAGACAGGCGGGCGGCTATGGCTACACCTTC. Its translation is CASSLSRQAGGYGYTF.

The chain is built from TRBV5-1 and TRBJ2-6, with TRBD1 as a possible D gene (5 bases). CDR3 size: 17 residues. Trimming left V 0 bases short and J 0 bases short, with 10 bases between. CDR1 and CDR2 from the germline V gene are SGHRS and YFSETQ. The DNA for the CDR3 is TGCGCCAGCAGCTTGGGGACACTAAGCTCTGGGGCCAACGTCCTGACTTTC. It codes for CASSLGTLSSGANVLTF.

This rearrangement joins TRBV24-1 to TRBJ2-7; 12 nucleotides match TRBD2. Germline V CDR1 and CDR2: KGHDR, SFDVKD. V shed 4 bases and J 4 bases; nucleotides not matched to a gene: 7. The CDR3 has 16 residues. CDR3 residues: CATSDLRTSGKYEQYF. CDR3 nucleotide sequence: TGTGCCACCAGTGACCTACGGACTAGCGGGAAGTACGAGCAGTACTTC.

This clone is a singleton in its sample. The chain combines TRBV5-1 with TRBJ1-5; D is ambiguous. Trimming took off 1 base at V and 4 bases at J, with 9 bases between the two ends. The CDR3 has 14 residues. Germline V gene lookup returns CDR1 SGHRS and CDR2 YFSETQ. CDR3 DNA: TGCGCCAGCAGCTTGTTCGGGGAGAATCAGCCCCAGCATTTT. Amino acid sequence: CASSLFGENQPQHF.

This clone was observed a few times. The chain joins TRBV30 to TRBJ1-1, with D tentatively TRBD1 (5 bases). V shed 4 bases and J shed 0 bases, with 12 bases lying between them. The CDR3 has 14 amino acids. Germline CDR1 and CDR2: GTSNPN and SVGIG (reference sequence). The CDR3 sequence: CAWTIDSLNTEAFF. The CDR3 nucleotides read TGTGCCTGGACCATAGACAGCCTGAACACTGAAGCTTTCTTT.

The chain recombines TRBV18 with TRBJ2-1; D is uncertain. There are 14 residues in the CDR3. Between the trimmed V and J ends, which lost 3 bases and 2 bases, there was a span of 8 bases. From germline, CDR1 is KGHSH and CDR2 LQKENI. The CDR3, as DNA: TGTGCCAGCTCACCCACATTTACCTACAATGAGCAGTTCTTC. This gives the protein CASSPTFTYNEQFF.

This clone has a handful of counts. This chain joins TRBV7-3 and TRBJ2-3; TRBD2 aligns across 11 bases. Germline CDR1 is SGHTA and CDR2 is FQGTGA. There are 15 residues in the CDR3. Unmatched junction bases numbered 2, after V lost 5 bases and J lost 1 base. The CDR3 is CASSTTSGGTDTQYF. Written as DNA, the CDR3 is TGTGCCAGCAGCACGACTAGCGGGGGCACAGATACGCAGTATTTT.

The chain employs TRBV7-9 and TRBJ1-4; weak D call: TRBD1 (6 bases). Germline lookup yields CDR1 SEHNR and CDR2 FQNEAQ (reference sequence). Trimming took 5 bases from V and 5 from J, leaving 15 bases between them. There are 15 residues in the CDR3. The CDR3: CASSPQQGVNEKLFF. In DNA form, the CDR3 reads TGTGCCAGCAGCCCACAACAGGGAGTAAATGAAAAACTGTTTTTT.

The J gene is TRBJ2-5, the V gene TRBV28; TRBD2 agrees at 11 bases. V dropped 6 bases and J dropped 5; count of bases not matched to a gene: 8. Per germline, CDR1 MDHEN and CDR2 SYDVKM. CDR3 length: 15 amino acids. The CDR3 bases are TGTGCCAGCAGCTTGTCACCTAGCGGGAGGGAGACCCAGTACTTC. Its protein product is CASSLSPSGRETQYF.

The chain combines TRBV4-1 with TRBJ2-5, with D perhaps TRBD1 (6 bases). Trimming took off 0 bases at V and 4 bases at J, with 9 bases between the two ends. Germline loops: CDR1 MGHRA, CDR2 YSYEKL. The CDR3 loop spans 14 amino acids. The CDR3 region is CASSQDGQRETQYF. CDR3 nucleotides: TGCGCCAGCAGCCAAGACGGACAGCGAGAGACCCAGTACTTC.

The sample holds one count of this clone. This chain connects TRBV9 to TRBJ2-1; 16 bases match TRBD2. Losses at the gene ends were 2 bases for V and 8 bases for J; bases not matched to a gene: 1. The CDR3 length is 15 residues. Per germline, CDR1 SGDLS and CDR2 YYNGEE. CDR3 DNA sequence: TGTGCCAGCAGCGTTGGGACTAGCGGGAGGGATGAGCAGTTCTTC. Translation gives CASSVGTSGRDEQFF. The full variable domain, rest sourced from reference TRBV9 and TRBJ2-1, is DSGVTQTPKHLITATGQRVTLRCSPRSGDLSVYWYQQSLDQGLQFLIQYYNGEERAKGNILERFSAQQFPDLHSELNLSSLELGDSALYFCASSVGTSGRDEQFFGPGTRLTVL.

This clone was detected once. The V gene is TRBV24-1, the J gene TRBJ2-5; TRBD1 agrees at 7 bases. Losses at the gene ends were 3 bases for V and 4 bases for J; bases not matched to a gene: 13. CDR1 and CDR2 (germline): KGHDR, SFDVKD. This CDR3 region has 17 residues. This chain's CDR3 is CATSDLGGTESPETQYF. DNA of the CDR3: TGTGCCACCAGTGATCTAGGTGGGACAGAGTCTCCAGAGACCCAGTACTTC.

The chain joins TRBV18 to TRBJ1-6, with 8 bases matching TRBD1. Germline V CDR1 and CDR2: KGHSH, LQKENI. The CDR3 runs 12 residues. V was pared by 4 bases and J by 17 bases, with 7 bases of the junction left unmatched. The CDR3 loop reads CASSQDRGDVHF. Written as DNA, the CDR3 is TGTGCCAGCTCACAAGACAGGGGCGATGTCCACTTT.

This chain links TRBV2 with TRBJ1-2; D might be TRBD1 (5 bases). The CDR3 runs to 13 residues. V was trimmed by 7 bases and J by 3 bases, leaving 12 bases between them. Germline V gene lookup returns CDR1 SNHLY and CDR2 FYNNEI. Written as DNA, the CDR3 is TGTGCCAGCACTCAAGGGGCAGACTATGGCTACACCTTC. Its protein product is CASTQGADYGYTF.

This clone was detected once. V usage is TRBV28 and J usage is TRBJ1-5, with 7 positions matching TRBD1. Germline V gene lookup returns CDR1 MDHEN and CDR2 SYDVKM. V shed 7 bases and J 3 bases; nucleotides not matched to a gene: 6. CDR3 length: 14 amino acids. CDR3 protein: CASTLTGLNQPQHF. The CDR3 region has the DNA TGTGCCAGCACCCTGACAGGGCTCAATCAGCCCCAGCATTTT. Drawing the rest from reference TRBV28 and TRBJ1-5, the complete variable domain is DVKVTQSSRYLVKRTGEKVFLECVQDMDHENMFWYRQDPGLGLRLIYFSYDVKMKEKGDIPEGYSVSREKKERFSLILESASTNQTSMYLCASTLTGLNQPQHFGDGTRLSIL.

This chain links TRBV7-2 with TRBJ2-2, with D possibly matching TRBD2 (5 bases). Germline V gene data show CDR1 as SGHTA and CDR2 as FQGNSA. The length of the CDR3 is 16 residues. V was clipped by 3 bases and J by 0 bases, with 11 bases between them. The CDR3 DNA reads as TGTGCCAGCAGCTTCTGGGAGCTCTCGAACACCGGGGAGCTGTTTTTT. This encodes CASSFWELSNTGELFF.

V usage is TRBV5-4 and J usage is TRBJ1-1; the match to TRBD1 covers 8 bases. V shed 2 bases, J shed 7 bases, and the junction held 4 bases outside the gene matches. The germline V gene has CDR1 SGHNT and CDR2 YYREEE (reference sequence). The CDR3 runs 13 residues. For the CDR3, the DNA is TGTGCCAGCAGCTTCGGACAGGGCCTTGAAGCTTTCTTT. Protein sequence: CASSFGQGLEAFF.

The genes are TRBV2 and TRBJ1-5, with TRBD1 identical over 10 bases. The CDR3 covers 13 residues. From germline, CDR1 is SNHLY and CDR2 FYNNEI. V was clipped by 6 bases and J by 5 bases; unmatched bases: 1. The CDR3 DNA follows: TGTGCCAGCAGCGGGACAGGGGATCAGCCCCAGCATTTT. It is translated as CASSGTGDQPQHF.

A few counts support this clone. This chain uses TRBV4-1 with TRBJ2-5; 11 nucleotides agree with TRBD1. CDR1 and CDR2 (germline): MGHRA, YSYEKL. This CDR3 has 15 amino acids. Trimming removed 2 bases from V and 7 bases from J; junction bases left unmatched: 6. In DNA form, the CDR3 reads TGCGCCAGCAGCCAAACCGGGACAGGGGGTGCGACCCAGTACTTC. Translated: CASSQTGTGGATQYF.

The rearrangement uses TRBV2 and TRBJ1-3; D gene ambiguous. V lost 3 bases to trimming and J lost 4 bases, with 4 bases between them. Germline CDR1 reads SNHLY; CDR2 reads FYNNEI. The CDR3 contains 12 residues. CDR3 nucleotide sequence: TGTGCCAGCAGTGAGAGGGGAAACACCATATATTTT. Translation: CASSERGNTIYF.

This clone has a single count. The chain couples TRBV5-1 to TRBJ2-5, with TRBD2 identical over 14 bases. The CDR3 is 18 residues long. Germline loops: CDR1 SGHRS, CDR2 YFSETQ. V lost 4 bases to trimming and J lost 0 bases; unmatched junction nucleotides: 8. The CDR3 reads CASSRGLAGGQYQETQYF. Here the CDR3 DNA reads TGCGCCAGCAGCAGAGGACTAGCGGGGGGCCAGTACCAAGAGACCCAGTACTTC.

The rearrangement links TRBV19 to TRBJ2-2; TRBD1 is a possible D gene (5 bases). There are 17 residues in the CDR3. From germline, CDR1 is LNHDA and CDR2 SQIVND (reference sequence). The V end was cut by 7 bases, the J end by 0 bases, with 18 bases between. The CDR3 spells CASTKRTGRANTGELFF. The CDR3 DNA is TGTGCCAGTACCAAAAGGACGGGCAGGGCGAACACCGGGGAGCTGTTTTTT.

This sequence joins TRBV6-5 and TRBJ1-5; no clear D gene. This CDR3 contains 16 residues. With 0 bases removed from V and 0 bases from J, the gap between germline ends came to 9 bases. The germline V gene has CDR1 MNHEY and CDR2 SVGAGI. The CDR3 sequence: CASSYSGVDSNQPQHF. In DNA, the CDR3 is TGTGCCAGCAGTTACTCGGGAGTGGATAGCAATCAGCCCCAGCATTTT.

The chain employs TRBV28 and TRBJ1-3, with D maybe TRBD1 (6 bases). Trimming left V 4 bases short and J 4 bases short, with 14 bases between. CDR1 MDHEN and CDR2 SYDVKM come from the germline V gene. The CDR3 is 15 amino acids. The CDR3 DNA follows: TGTGCCAGCAGTTCAAACAGGGCCGGGGGAAACACCATATATTTT. Residues: CASSSNRAGGNTIYF.